This T cell receptor beta chain was obtained from a study of blood T cell repertoires in COVID-19. On the study more broadly: Spain, Italy and the United States supplied samples that represented acute and convalescent COVID-19. T cells, B-cell-depleted T cells, or PBMCs supplied cDNA or gDNA.

Authors' methods: Scientists estimated how many nucleated cells there were by amplifying reference gene primers. The assay was immunoSEQ multiplex PCR, and TCRdb's table has in-frame clones only and misses some. From that table come the V and J calls and clone size; the DNA was used to work out D and trimming. Here the sample spans approximately 80,000 clones, over 70% being singletons. This clone was detected only once. The sequencing sample was made of peripheral blood. The receptor comes from a human donor in a cohort sampled during active COVID-19.

The CDR3 sequence: CATSRDRKGTQYF. The CDR3 region has the DNA TGTGCCACCAGCAGAGATCGGAAGGGGACGCAGTATTTT. This chain connects TRBV15 to TRBJ2-3; perhaps TRBD1 as D (5 bases). V was shortened by 0 bases and J by 9 bases, with 10 bases between the two germline ends. CDR1 and CDR2 from the germline V gene are LNHNV and YYDKDF (reference sequence). This CDR3 region has 13 residues.